These 19 T cell receptor beta chains share one sample of origin, sequenced in a study of breast tumors, draining lymph nodes, adjacent tissues. TCRdb processed the multiplex PCR reads anew with MiXCR; each CDR3 protein has one entry. The sample gives some 250,000 distinct CDR3 sequences, less than 45% of which show up once; over 3.5% is in the top ten. Samples came from axillary lymph nodes draining the breast cancer. Sequencing input: axillary lymph node tissue. Receptors were obtained from a female donor with breast cancer. Some clones in this sample may be carry-over from other donors' samples.

The sample holds many counts of this clonotype. The gene calls are TRBV5-8 and TRBJ2-1, with D perhaps being TRBD1 or TRBD2 (5 bases each). This CDR3 is 13 amino acids long. Germline V gives CDR1 SGHTS, CDR2 YDEGEE. V lost 0 bases, J lost 9 bases, and 10 bases lay in between. The CDR3 DNA sequence: TGTGCCAGCAGCTTGGTCTTGGGGACTGAGCAGTTCTTC. It translates to CASSLVLGTEQFF.

The table lists this clonotype with a few counts. The chain uses TRBV19 and TRBJ2-7; D remains unclear. The germline gives CDR1 LNHDA, CDR2 SQIVND (reference sequence). The CDR3 runs 14 residues. Trimming removed 6 bases at V and 0 bases at J, with 12 bases between. CDR3 bases: TGTGCCAGTAGACCGGACCCGAGCTCCTACGAGCAGTACTTC. It translates to CASRPDPSSYEQYF.

This clonotype was seen ten or more times. The V gene is TRBV19, the J gene TRBJ2-1; TRBD2 is a possible D gene (7 bases). V gave up 7 bases and J gave up 8 bases, with 9 bases separating them. In germline, CDR1 is LNHDA, CDR2 SQIVND (reference sequence). This CDR3 contains 11 residues. CDR3 nucleotide sequence: TGTGCCAGTACGGGGGGCTATGAGCAGTTCTTC. It is translated as CASTGGYEQFF.

CDR3 sequence: CSARLAGVTDTQYF. The DNA of the CDR3 is TGCAGTGCGCGACTAGCGGGAGTCACAGATACGCAGTATTTT. The chain recombines TRBV20-1 with TRBJ2-3; TRBD2 matches at 12 bases. The J segment lost 2 bases and the V segment lost 6 bases, leaving 3 bases of the junction unmatched. The CDR3 has 14 amino acids. From germline, CDR1 is DFQATT and CDR2 SNEGSKA (reference sequence).

This clonotype was seen many times. The V gene is TRBV7-8, the J gene TRBJ1-3; the D is unclear. In germline, CDR1 is SGHVS, CDR2 FQNEAQ. V lost 5 bases and J 0 bases, leaving 11 bases between the germline ends. This CDR3 has 15 amino acids. This CDR3 reads CASSPSPVSGNTIYF. The CDR3 nucleotides are TGTGCCAGCAGCCCTTCGCCAGTCTCTGGAAACACCATATATTTT.

The genes are TRBV5-1 and TRBJ1-2; D might be TRBD1 (6 bases). Per the germline V gene, CDR1 is SGHRS and CDR2 is YFSETQ. The CDR3 covers 12 residues. V lost 5 bases to trimming and J lost 6 bases, with 11 bases between them. The CDR3 here is CASRGGFDGYTF. The CDR3 DNA sequence: TGCGCCAGCAGAGGGGGATTCGATGGCTACACCTTC.

This rearrangement joins TRBV25-1 to TRBJ1-6, with TRBD1 as a possible D gene (5 bases). V lost 6 bases and J lost 7, with 13 bases in between. Germline values: CDR1 MGHDK, CDR2 SYGVNS. The CDR3 spans 14 residues. CDR3 protein: CASSPGRVNSPLHF. CDR3 sequence (DNA): TGTGCCAGCAGCCCGGGACGGGTGAATTCACCCCTCCACTTT. The full variable domain, completed using reference TRBV25-1 and TRBJ1-6, is EADIYQTPRYLVIGTGKKITLECSQTMGHDKMYWYQQDPGMELHLIHYSYGVNSTEKGDLSSESTVSRIRTEHFPLTLESARPSHTSQYLCASSPGRVNSPLHFGNGTRLTVT.

This clonotype was counted between two and nine times. This clone may be a read error of a much larger clone one base away. V is TRBV9 and J is TRBJ1-2; perhaps TRBD1 as D (6 bases). Germline V CDR1 and CDR2: SGDLS, YYNGEE. The CDR3 is 15 residues long. CDR3 in DNA: TGTGCCAGCAGCGAGGGACACACATCCACCTATGGCTCCACCTTC. Translation: CASSEGHTSTYGSTF.

This clonotype has ten or more counts. The chain has TRBV5-1 and TRBJ1-2, with a tentative D call TRBD1 (6 bases). This CDR3 has 12 residues. Germline V lookup: CDR1 SGHRS, CDR2 YFSETQ. Deletions cut 8 bases from V and 8 bases from J, with 16 bases between. The CDR3 nucleotides are TGCGCCAGGGTTATCAGGGGCTGGGGCTACACCTTC. Encoded protein: CARVIRGWGYTF. The whole variable domain, remainder taken from reference TRBV5-1 and TRBJ1-2, is KAGVTQTPRYLIKTRGQQVTLSCSPISGHRSVSWYQQTPGQGLQFLFEYFSETQRNKGNFPGRFSGRQFSNSRSEMNVSTLELGDSALYLCARVIRGWGYTFGSGTRLTVV.

Many counts were recorded for this clonotype. This sequence joins TRBV20-1 and TRBJ1-5; perhaps TRBD1 as D (5 bases). The CDR3 sequence is 16 residues long. Germline V gene data show CDR1 as DFQATT and CDR2 as SNEGSKA (reference sequence). V dropped 1 base and J dropped 2 bases, with 15 bases sitting between them. The CDR3 loop is CSARASRGAGNQPQHF. In DNA, the CDR3 is TGCAGTGCTAGAGCTTCAAGAGGGGCTGGCAATCAGCCCCAGCATTTT.

This clonotype was counted ten times or more. V and J are TRBV20-1 and TRBJ2-3, with D possibly TRBD2 on 5 matching bases. CDR1 DFQATT and CDR2 SNEGSKA come from the germline V gene (reference sequence). The CDR3 spans 12 residues. The ends were cut back, 5 bases at V and 8 bases at J, with 14 bases in the middle. CDR3 DNA sequence: TGCAGTGCTGCAGGAGGTCCAGGTACGCAGTATTTT. This codes for CSAAGGPGTQYF.

This clonotype was observed many times. The chain recombines TRBV18 with TRBJ2-5; D possibly corresponds to TRBD2 (5 bases). CDR3 length: 15 residues. Trimming took off 0 bases at V and 5 bases at J, with 13 bases between the two ends. The germline CDR1 and CDR2 sequences are KGHSH and LQKENI. In nucleotides, the CDR3 is TGTGCCAGCTCACCACCGACGGGGTTGTGGGAGACCCAGTACTTC. Protein sequence: CASSPPTGLWETQYF.

This clonotype was detected a few times. Being one base from a much bigger clone, this may be a read error. The chain couples TRBV7-8 to TRBJ2-3, with 9 bases fitting TRBD2. The germline gives CDR1 SGHVS, CDR2 FQNEAQ. V trimming: 5 bases; J trimming: 5 bases; junction bases outside the gene matches: 11. The CDR3 covers 16 residues. The CDR3 DNA sequence: TGTGCCAGCAGCACCCCTAGCGGGGCCTCGGTAGATACGCAGTATTTT. This encodes CASSTPSGASVDTQYF.

Turning to this clonotype: One junction end disagrees with the germline gene, perhaps due to a read error. V and J are TRBV7-7 and TRBJ2-1; 9 nucleotides match TRBD2. The V gene's germline CDR1 is SSHAT and CDR2 FNYEAQ (reference sequence). CDR3 length: 13 residues. The CDR3 DNA sequence: TGTGCTAGCAGCTTAGCGGGGGCCAATGAGCAGTTCTTC. Translated, it gives CASSLAGANEQFF. The complete variable domain, with remaining parts taken from reference TRBV7-7 and TRBJ2-1, reads GAGVSQSPRYKVTKRGQDVTLRCDPISSHATLYWYQQALGQGPEFLTYFNYEAQPDKSGLPSDRFSAERPEGSISTLTIQRTEQRDSAMYRCASSLAGANEQFFGPGTRLTVL.

A word on this clonotype: A much larger clone lies one base from this, so it may be a read error. The genes are TRBV7-8 and TRBJ2-1; D call uncertain. Germline CDR1 is SGHVS and CDR2 is FQNEAQ. The length of the CDR3 is 15 residues. This CDR3 is CASRGLQNSYNEQLF. In DNA form, the CDR3 reads TGTGCCAGCAGGGGTTTGCAGAACTCCTACAATGAGCAGCTCTTC. Variable domain in full (rest from reference TRBV7-8 and TRBJ2-1): GAGVSQSPRYKVAKRGQDVALRCDPISGHVSLFWYQQALGQGPEFLTYFQNEAQLDKSGLPSDRFFAERPEGSVSTLKIQRTQQEDSAVYLCASRGLQNSYNEQLFGPGTRLTVL.

This clonotype was seen repeatedly, ten times or more. The chain uses TRBV11-3 and TRBJ2-1; 12 bases agree with TRBD2. Germline assignment: CDR1 SGHNT and CDR2 YENEEA. The CDR3 sequence is 15 residues long. V gave up 5 bases and J gave up 7 bases; unmatched junction bases: 6. The CDR3 protein is CASSLRTSGMNEQFF. CDR3 sequence (DNA): TGTGCCAGCAGCCTCCGGACTAGCGGGATGAATGAGCAGTTCTTC.

This clonotype has just one count. The CDR3 DNA follows: TGCAGTGCTCAAATGGACAGCCTCACCGGGGAGCTGTTTTTT. Translation: CSAQMDSLTGELFF. The V call is TRBV20-1, the J call TRBJ2-2, with D tentatively TRBD1 (6 bases). Germline V gene data show CDR1 as DFQATT and CDR2 as SNEGSKA (reference sequence). The germline V and J ends were trimmed by 5 bases and 4 bases, with 14 bases remaining between them. The CDR3 consists of 14 residues.

This clonotype was observed many times. DNA of the CDR3: TGTGCCATCAGTGAGACAGCGAACTATGGCTACACCTTC. Translation gives CAISETANYGYTF. The gene calls are TRBV10-3 and TRBJ1-2; D remains unclear. The V gene lost 2 bases and the J gene lost 2 bases, with 6 bases spanning the gap. Germline lookup yields CDR1 ENHRY and CDR2 SYGVKD. This CDR3 comprises 13 residues.

This clonotype was observed at least ten times. The rearrangement uses TRBV20-1 and TRBJ2-1; unclear D gene. The CDR3 covers 17 residues. V dropped 3 bases and J dropped 0 bases, with 18 bases sitting between them. Germline loops: CDR1 DFQATT, CDR2 SNEGSKA (reference sequence). As DNA, the CDR3 is TGCAGTGCTAGGCCCAAGTGGCAAATGATCTCCTACAATGAGCAGTTCTTC. This encodes CSARPKWQMISYNEQFF.